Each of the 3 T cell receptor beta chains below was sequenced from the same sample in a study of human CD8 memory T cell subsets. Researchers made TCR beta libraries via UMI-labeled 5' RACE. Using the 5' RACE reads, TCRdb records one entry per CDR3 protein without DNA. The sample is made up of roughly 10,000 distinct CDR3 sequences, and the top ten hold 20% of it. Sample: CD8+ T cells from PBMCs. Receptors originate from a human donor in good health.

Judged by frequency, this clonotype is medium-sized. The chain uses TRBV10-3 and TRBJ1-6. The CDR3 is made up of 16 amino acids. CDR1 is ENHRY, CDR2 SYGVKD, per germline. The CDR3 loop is CAISESGNSGDSPLHF.

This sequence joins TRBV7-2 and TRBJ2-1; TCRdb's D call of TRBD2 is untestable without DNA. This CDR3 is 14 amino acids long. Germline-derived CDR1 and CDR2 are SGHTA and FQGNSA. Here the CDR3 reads CASSLRVEDIEQFF.

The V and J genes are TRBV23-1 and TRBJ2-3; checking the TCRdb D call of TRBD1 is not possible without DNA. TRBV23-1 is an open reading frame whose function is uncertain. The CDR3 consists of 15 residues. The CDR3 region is CASRFGQAITDTQYF.